These T cell receptor beta chains were read from a single sample in a study of blood T cell repertoires in COVID-19. Libraries were prepared by immunoSEQ multiplex PCR; TCRdb keeps only in-frame clonotypes and omits some of them. The table lists about 62,000 clones, 75% to 90% of them singletons. Sequencing used peripheral blood. Every receptor here comes from a woman aged 60 to 75 with COVID-19, enrolled during active disease. CDR3s include the opening cysteine and the closing phenylalanine or tryptophan. A D gene is named only where the DNA matches it firmly. Rows give clone size only sometimes, using once, few, many, or a class for an expanded clone.

d_call clone_size j_call v_call cdr3_aa cdr3_nt
- - TRBJ1-2 TRBV27 CASSFAGAPYGYTF TGTGCCAGCAGTTTCGCGGGGGCCCCCTATGGCTACACCTTC
TRBD2 - TRBJ2-5 TRBV28 CASSLPLAGVGETQYF TGTGCCAGCAGCCTCCCATTAGCGGGAGTAGGTGAGACCCAGTACTTC
TRBD1 - TRBJ1-1 TRBV6-2/TRBV6-3 CASSYSEGATEAFF TGTGCCAGCAGTTACTCTGAGGGGGCCACTGAAGCTTTCTTT
- - TRBJ1-3 TRBV6-6 CASRDSSSGNTIYF TGTGCCAGCAGAGACAGCTCCTCTGGAAACACCATATATTTT
TRBD2 - TRBJ2-2 TRBV5-1 CASSFLAGERTGELFF TGCGCCAGCAGCTTCTTAGCGGGAGAACGCACCGGGGAGCTGTTTTTT
- - TRBJ1-1 TRBV19 CASSPRQLVEAFF TGTGCCAGTAGCCCCAGGCAACTAGTTGAAGCTTTCTTT
TRBD1 once TRBJ1-1 TRBV9 CASSGRQGRNTEAFF TGTGCCAGCAGCGGCCGACAGGGGCGGAACACTGAAGCTTTCTTT
- - TRBJ2-7 TRBV3-1/TRBV3-2 CASSPAHREEAGRAYEQYF TGTGCCAGCAGCCCCGCACACAGGGAGGAAGCGGGAAGGGCCTACGAGCAGTACTTC
- - TRBJ1-5 TRBV7-2 CASSYRTGLGGPQHF TGTGCCAGCAGCTACAGGACGGGGCTAGGGGGACCCCAGCATTTT
TRBD1 - TRBJ1-1 TRBV11-2 CASSLRQGRNTEAFF TGTGCCAGCAGCCTAAGACAGGGTCGGAACACTGAAGCTTTCTTT
TRBD1 - TRBJ2-3 TRBV24-1 CATSGTASSTDTQYF TGTGCCACCTCCGGGACAGCTAGTTCCACAGATACGCAGTATTTT
TRBD1 - TRBJ2-7 TRBV7-2 CASSFGQGASYEQYF TGTGCCAGCAGCTTCGGACAGGGGGCAAGCTACGAGCAGTACTTC
- - TRBJ1-4 TRBV4-3 CASSLRTVGNEKLFF TGCGCCAGCAGCCTAAGGACAGTGGGAAATGAAAAACTGTTTTTT
TRBD2 - TRBJ2-5 TRBV5-4 CASSFGLAGGGETQYF TGTGCCAGCAGCTTCGGTCTAGCGGGAGGCGGAGAGACCCAGTACTTC
- - TRBJ1-4 TRBV5-4 CASSLAGGGKLFF TGTGCCAGCAGCTTGGCCGGGGGGGGAAAACTGTTTTTT
TRBD1 once TRBJ1-2 TRBV27 CASSVRQGTYYGRGYTF TGTGCCAGCAGTGTTAGACAGGGAACTTACTATGGGAGGGGCTACACCTTC
TRBD1 - TRBJ1-5 TRBV6-5 CASSPGTGEDQPQHF TGTGCCAGCAGTCCCGGGACAGGGGAGGACCAGCCCCAGCATTTT
TRBD2 once TRBJ2-1 TRBV6-6 CASGLAGERNEQFF TGTGCCAGCGGCCTAGCGGGAGAGAGGAATGAGCAGTTCTTC
- - TRBJ2-1 TRBV28 CASSLETLNPYNEQFF TGTGCCAGCAGTTTGGAGACTCTGAACCCCTACAATGAGCAGTTCTTC
TRBD2 - TRBJ2-6 TRBV9 CASSVASGGTGANVLTF TGTGCCAGCAGCGTAGCTAGCGGAGGAACTGGGGCCAACGTCCTGACTTTC
- - TRBJ1-5 TRBV14 CASSQGSGRNQPQHF TGTGCCAGCAGCCAGGGTTCAGGCCGCAATCAGCCCCAGCATTTT
- once TRBJ1-6 TRBV6-6 CASSPVRQISSYNSPLHF TGTGCCAGCAGTCCAGTTCGACAGATTAGCTCCTATAATTCACCCCTCCACTTT
- - TRBJ1-2 TRBV18 CASSPPDSLYGYTF TGTGCCAGCTCACCGCCGGACAGCCTCTATGGCTACACCTTC
- - TRBJ1-5 TRBV30 CAWGGAEGAQHF TGTGCCTGGGGAGGGGCCGAGGGGGCCCAGCATTTT
- - TRBJ1-5 TRBV19 CASRTGKSNQPQHF TGTGCCAGTAGAACAGGGAAGAGCAATCAGCCCCAGCATTTT
- once TRBJ1-3 TRBV21-1 CASKADLMTGTGNTIYF TGTGCCAGCAAAGCCGATCTTATGACAGGGACCGGAAACACCATATATTTT
- - TRBJ1-2 TRBV4-2 CASSQEGGYGYTF TGTGCCAGCAGCCAAGAAGGCGGCTATGGCTACACCTTC
TRBD1 - TRBJ1-3 TRBV19 CASIAPGTAGNTIYF TGTGCCAGTATTGCACCGGGGACAGCTGGAAACACCATATATTTT
TRBD2 - TRBJ2-1 TRBV5-6 CASSLAGVWYNEQFF TGTGCCAGCTCCTTGGCGGGAGTTTGGTACAATGAGCAGTTCTTC
- - TRBJ1-1 TRBV27 CASSLGGRKYPTEAFF TGTGCCAGCAGTTTGGGTGGGCGAAAGTACCCCACTGAAGCTTTCTTT
- - TRBJ1-4 TRBV6-5 CASRRLPGEKLFF TGTGCCAGCCGGAGGCTGCCTGGCGAAAAACTGTTTTTT
- - TRBJ2-7 TRBV19 CASSPHPYEQYF TGTGCCAGTAGTCCCCATCCCTACGAGCAGTACTTC